The 7 T cell receptor beta chains presented below share a single source sample, sequenced in a study of tumor and adjacent non-tumor tissue in lung cancer. No cell sorting was done before RNA was extracted from the tissue. More than 3 cm separated this lung sample from the edge of the tumor. The library came from three nested PCR rounds adapted from ARM-PCR protocols. From the multiplex PCR reads, TCRdb called clonotypes with MiXCR, one entry per CDR3 protein. The sample gives some 66,000 distinct CDR3 sequences, around two thirds of which show up once; less than 40% is in the top ten. Specimen: distant non-tumor lung tissue. These receptors were taken from a man between 70 and 80 years old with non-small cell lung cancer.

Concerning this clonotype: A read error is possible here, since a much larger clone lies one base away. V is TRBV12-3 or TRBV12-4 and J is TRBJ1-2; 7 positions agree with TRBD1. The CDR3 runs to 11 residues. V dropped 6 bases and J dropped 13; count of bases not matched to a gene: 8. The CDR3 loop is CASSLQGRCTF. CDR3 sequence (DNA): TGTGCCAGCAGCCTACAGGGGAGGTGCACCTTC.

This clonotype was found many times. The gene calls are TRBV12-3 or TRBV12-4 and TRBJ2-7; the D is unclear. The CDR3 spans 13 residues. V was cut by 5 bases and J by 2 bases, with 10 bases left in between. The CDR3 DNA is TGTGCCAGCAGTAGAGGACCGGCCTACGAGCAGTACTTC. It specifies CASSRGPAYEQYF.

To note about this clonotype: A clone one base away is much larger, so this may be a read error. The V gene is TRBV28, the J gene TRBJ2-2; TRBD1 agrees at 7 bases. The CDR3 consists of 14 residues. Germline assignment: CDR1 MDHEN and CDR2 SYDVKM. The CDR3 nucleotides read TGTGCCACCAGGCCGGGACAGAAGTCCGGGGTGCTGTTTTTT. Its protein product is CATRPGQKSGVLFF.

This clonotype was seen at least ten times. The chain employs TRBV20-1 and TRBJ2-4; no clear D. The CDR3 sequence is 15 residues long. Germline CDR1 is DFQATT and CDR2 is SNEGSKA (reference sequence). The germline V and J ends were trimmed by 1 base and 0 bases, with 10 bases remaining between them. The CDR3 sequence: CSARAPSVAKNIQYF. The CDR3 DNA follows: TGCAGTGCTAGAGCCCCCAGCGTAGCCAAAAACATTCAGTACTTC.

This clonotype was detected many times. The chain couples TRBV4-1 to TRBJ2-2; maybe TRBD1 (6 bases). Germline V gene lookup returns CDR1 MGHRA and CDR2 YSYEKL. V was clipped by 0 bases and J by 6 bases, with 11 bases between them. This CDR3 has 15 amino acids. The CDR3 nucleotides read TGCGCCAGCAGCCAAGACGCAGGGGTTCCCGGGGAGCTGTTTTTT. It encodes CASSQDAGVPGELFF.

As to this clonotype: Possible read error: a much larger clone is one base away. This chain uses TRBV5-6 with TRBJ2-1; 10 positions match TRBD2. Germline values: CDR1 SGHDT, CDR2 YYEEEE. The CDR3 covers 16 residues. The CDR3 loop reads CASSHSGGGRYNERFF. DNA for the CDR3: TGTGCCAGCAGCCACAGCGGGGGGGGCCGCTACAATGAGCGGTTCTTC. The full variable domain, completed using reference TRBV5-6 and TRBJ2-1, is DAGVTQSPTHLIKTRGQQVTLRCSPKSGHDTVSWYQQALGQGPQFIFQYYEEEERQRGNFPDRFSGHQFPNYSSELNVNALLLGDSALYLCASSHSGGGRYNERFFGPGTRLTVL.

J is TRBJ1-2 and V is TRBV11-1; D might be TRBD1 (5 bases). This CDR3 contains 15 residues. V lost 5 bases and J 5 bases, leaving 18 bases between the germline ends. Germline CDR1 reads SGHAT; CDR2 reads FQDESV (reference sequence). CDR3 amino acids: CASSLATGVRYGYTF. CDR3 sequence (DNA): TGTGCCAGCAGCCTGGCGACGGGGGTCAGGTATGGCTACACCTTC.